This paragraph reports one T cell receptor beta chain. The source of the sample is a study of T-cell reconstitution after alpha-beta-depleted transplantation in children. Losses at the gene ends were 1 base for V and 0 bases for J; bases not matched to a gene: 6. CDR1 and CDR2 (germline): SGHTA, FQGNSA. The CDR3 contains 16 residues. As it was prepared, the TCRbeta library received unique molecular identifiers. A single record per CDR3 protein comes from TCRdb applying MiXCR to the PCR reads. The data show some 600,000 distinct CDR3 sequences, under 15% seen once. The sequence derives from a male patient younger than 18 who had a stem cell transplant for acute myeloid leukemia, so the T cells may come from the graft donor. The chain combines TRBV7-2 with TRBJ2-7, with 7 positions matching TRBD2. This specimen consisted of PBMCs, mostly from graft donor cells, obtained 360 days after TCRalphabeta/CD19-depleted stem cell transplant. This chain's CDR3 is CASSLVPSGGSYEQYF. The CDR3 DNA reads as TGTGCCAGCAGCTTAGTCCCTAGCGGTGGCTCCTACGAGCAGTACTTC. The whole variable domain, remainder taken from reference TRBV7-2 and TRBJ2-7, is GAGVSQSPSNKVTEKGKDVELRCDPISGHTALYWYRQSLGQGLEFLIYFQGNSAPDKSGLPSDRFSAERTGGSVSTLTIQRTQQEDSAVYLCASSLVPSGGSYEQYFGPGTRLTVT.